This T cell receptor beta chain stems from a study of T cell responses to AZD1222 COVID-19 vaccine. Here immunoSEQ multiplex PCR was the method, and the copy in TCRdb shows in-frame clones only, minus some. Of some 190,000 clones listed, around 88% are singletons. V lost 5 bases and J lost 4, with 9 bases in between. This CDR3 comprises 12 residues. Germline V gene sequence: CDR1 MNHEY, CDR2 SVGAGI. This clone was observed a single time. The chain links TRBV6-5 to TRBJ2-7; D uncertain. The sequence came from an adult in good health. This material consisted of peripheral blood, taken on day 0 of AZD1222 vaccination. CDR3 DNA: TGTGCCAGCAGTCCCCGATCGTACGAGCAGTACTTC. This sequence encodes CASSPRSYEQYF.